These 32 T cell receptor beta chains were sequenced from one sample in a study of regulatory T cells in long-lasting Graves disease. The time point: persistent/refractory GD, antithyroid drugs over 5 years with positive TRAb. RNA from PBMCs was the source of the TCR library. Combining iRepertoire HTBI primers with Arm-PCR of CDR3 regions, the authors built TCR beta libraries. Using its own MiXCR run on the multiplex PCR reads, TCRdb lists one record per CDR3 protein. The sample carries a few hundred thousand distinct CDR3 sequences, around 23% recorded once. The input for sequencing was peripheral blood mononuclear cells (PBMCs), taken when the disease was refractory, from a patient treated with antithyroid drugs. These receptors all stem from a middle-aged woman with Graves disease.

In its sample, this clonotype was seen a few times. V usage is TRBV12-3 or TRBV12-4 and J usage is TRBJ2-2, with D unclear. CDR3 length equals 12 residues. Trimming pared 4 bases from V and 6 bases from J, leaving 6 bases between. This CDR3 reads CASSSVSGELFF. Here the CDR3 DNA reads TGTGCCAGCAGTTCTGTTTCCGGGGAGCTGTTTTTT.

The chain links TRBV9 to TRBJ1-1; D unclear. Trimming took 3 bases from V and 5 from J, leaving 17 bases between them. The CDR3 runs to 15 residues. Germline-derived CDR1 and CDR2 are SGDLS and YYNGEE. This CDR3 reads CASSGIPGSATEAFF. DNA for the CDR3: TGTGCCAGCAGCGGGATCCCGGGGAGTGCAACTGAAGCTTTCTTT.

This clonotype was found many times. This sequence joins TRBV6-1 and TRBJ1-5; 9 bases agree with TRBD1. CDR1 and CDR2 from the germline V gene are MNHNS and SASEGT. The V and J ends lost 4 bases and 1 base, in that order; junction bases with no gene match: 5. CDR3 length: 16 residues. CDR3 region: CASSASDRGSNQPQHF. CDR3 in DNA: TGTGCCAGCAGTGCCTCGGACAGGGGAAGCAATCAGCCCCAGCATTTT.

This clonotype was counted at least ten times. The J gene is TRBJ2-5, the V gene TRBV6-1; TRBD2 aligns across 15 bases. V shed 5 bases, J shed 5 bases, and the junction held 6 bases outside the gene matches. CDR3 length equals 16 residues. Germline CDR1 reads MNHNS; CDR2 reads SASEGT. The CDR3 coding sequence is TGTGCCAGCAGTCTAGGACTAGCGGGAGGGCCGGAGACCCAGTACTTC. Translated: CASSLGLAGGPETQYF.

The chain has TRBV27 and TRBJ2-3; 7 bases are shared with TRBD2. In germline, CDR1 is MNHEY, CDR2 SMNVEV (reference sequence). This CDR3 is built from 14 residues. J was trimmed by 6 bases and V by 5 bases; bases with no gene match: 8. CDR3 residues: CASSLAGAPDTQYF. CDR3 DNA sequence: TGTGCCAGCAGTCTGGCGGGAGCACCCGATACGCAGTATTTT.

In this sample, this clonotype turned up a few times. The rearrangement links TRBV29-1 to TRBJ2-7, with 9 bases matching TRBD1. Losses at the gene ends were 0 bases for V and 4 bases for J; bases not matched to a gene: 10. Germline lookup yields CDR1 SQVTM and CDR2 ANQGSEA. There are 16 residues in the CDR3. The CDR3 reads CSVEDYLSGTGYEQYF. The CDR3 DNA reads as TGCAGCGTTGAAGATTATCTTTCGGGGACAGGGTACGAGCAGTACTTC.

The chain links TRBV10-1 to TRBJ2-7, with D possibly matching TRBD1 (5 bases). The CDR3 has 13 amino acids. CDR1 is WNHNN, CDR2 SYGVQD, per germline (reference sequence). The germline V and J ends were trimmed by 3 bases and 4 bases, with 10 bases remaining between them. This chain's CDR3 is CASSDPDTYEQYF. The CDR3 region has the DNA TGCGCCAGCAGTGACCCGGACACTTACGAGCAGTACTTC.

This chain joins TRBV7-8 and TRBJ2-7, with TRBD2 matching 10 bases. V dropped 8 bases and J dropped 1; count of bases not matched to a gene: 2. The CDR3 loop spans 13 amino acids. Germline assignment: CDR1 SGHVS and CDR2 FQNEAQ. DNA for the CDR3: TGTGCCAGCCATAGCGGGAGGTCCTACGAGCAGTACTTC. Protein product: CASHSGRSYEQYF.

The V gene is TRBV4-1, the J gene TRBJ2-7, with TRBD2 matching 8 bases. The V gene's germline CDR1 is MGHRA and CDR2 YSYEKL. The length of the CDR3 is 14 residues. The trim removed 2 bases at V and 2 bases at J, leaving 2 bases unmatched. In DNA form, the CDR3 reads TGCGCCAGCAGCCAAATAGCGGGACCCTACGAGCAGTACTTC. It specifies CASSQIAGPYEQYF.

This clonotype was found a few times. V is TRBV19 and J is TRBJ1-2; a weak D match, TRBD1 (6 bases). Germline assignment: CDR1 LNHDA and CDR2 SQIVND (reference sequence). The CDR3 covers 16 residues. V dropped 5 bases and J dropped 7 bases, with 23 bases sitting between them. The CDR3 coding sequence is TGTGCCAGTAGTCCCTACACAGGGACCATACCGTCTGGCTACACCTTC. Translation gives CASSPYTGTIPSGYTF.

There are many counts of this clonotype. A junction end diverges from the germline sequence, so it may reflect a read error. V is TRBV25-1 and J is TRBJ1-1; D gene unclear. Germline V lookup: CDR1 MGHDK, CDR2 SYGVNS. This CDR3 is built from 14 residues. The CDR3 coding sequence is TGTGCCAGCAATGAAAACGCAGGGAACACTGAAGCTTTCTTT. Its protein product is CASNENAGNTEAFF.

V gene TRBV7-8 combines with J gene TRBJ2-7; 7 positions agree with TRBD1. The germline CDR1 and CDR2 sequences are SGHVS and FQNEAQ. CDR3 length equals 13 residues. Trimming cost V 5 bases and J 7 bases; bases outside gene matches: 8. The CDR3 coding sequence is TGTGCCAGCAGCCCAGGACAGGCGAGAGAGCAGTACTTC. Translated: CASSPGQAREQYF. Using reference TRBV7-8 and TRBJ2-7 for the parts outside the CDR3, the full variable domain is GAGVSQSPRYKVAKRGQDVALRCDPISGHVSLFWYQQALGQGPEFLTYFQNEAQLDKSGLPSDRFFAERPEGSVSTLKIQRTQQEDSAVYLCASSPGQAREQYFGPGTRLTVT.

This clonotype has ten or more counts. The chain joins TRBV2 to TRBJ2-7; tentatively, D is TRBD1 or TRBD2 (6 bases each). Germline V gene data show CDR1 as SNHLY and CDR2 as FYNNEI. V was cut by 7 bases and J by 6 bases, with 13 bases left in between. The CDR3 has 12 amino acids. The CDR3 sequence is CASNIQGGEQYF. The CDR3 DNA follows: TGTGCCAGCAACATACAGGGAGGCGAGCAGTACTTC. The complete variable domain, with remaining parts taken from reference TRBV2 and TRBJ2-7, reads EPEVTQTPSHQVTQMGQEVILRCVPISNHLYFYWYRQILGQKVEFLVSFYNNEISEKSEIFDDQFSVERPDGSNFTLKIRSTKLEDSAMYFCASNIQGGEQYFGPGTRLTVT.

J is TRBJ2-2 and V is TRBV19; 7 bases map to TRBD2. This CDR3 has 14 residues. After removal of 6 bases from V and 6 bases from J, the junction contained 7 bases not matched to a gene. The germline gives CDR1 LNHDA, CDR2 SQIVND (reference sequence). CDR3 sequence: CASRDGRIPGELFF. Here the CDR3 DNA reads TGTGCCAGTAGGGACGGGAGGATCCCCGGGGAGCTGTTTTTT.

This clonotype came up many times. This chain joins TRBV28 and TRBJ1-6; 10 bases are a match to TRBD1. Germline CDR1 is MDHEN and CDR2 is SYDVKM. V was pared by 5 bases and J by 9 bases, with 7 bases of the junction left unmatched. This CDR3 contains 15 residues. The CDR3 spells CASSTQGQGFSPLHF. CDR3 sequence (DNA): TGTGCCAGCAGTACCCAGGGACAGGGGTTTTCACCCCTCCACTTT.

This clonotype was observed a handful of times. V gene TRBV10-3 combines with J gene TRBJ2-2; D is unclear. The V gene lost 0 bases and the J gene lost 6 bases, with 5 bases spanning the gap. The CDR3 sequence is 13 residues long. Germline V gene data show CDR1 as ENHRY and CDR2 as SYGVKD. CDR3 region: CAISESGAGELFF. DNA of the CDR3: TGTGCCATCAGTGAGTCTGGGGCCGGGGAGCTGTTTTTT.

The CDR3 region is CASSLGGPKRSITDTQYF. The CDR3 DNA follows: TGTGCCAGCAGCTTAGGAGGTCCCAAGCGGTCCATCACAGATACGCAGTATTTT. This chain links TRBV13 with TRBJ2-3; the D gene is possibly TRBD2 (5 bases). V was cut by 0 bases and J by 2 bases, with 18 bases left in between. From germline, CDR1 is PRHDT and CDR2 FYEKMQ (reference sequence). This CDR3 is built from 18 residues.

The CDR3: CASSLERGQGSGANVLTF. CDR3 bases: TGTGCCAGCAGCTTAGAACGGGGCCAAGGGTCTGGGGCCAACGTCCTGACTTTC. This chain joins TRBV7-9 and TRBJ2-6, with D perhaps being TRBD1 or TRBD2 (5 bases each). The CDR3 loop spans 18 amino acids. Germline CDR1 reads SEHNR; CDR2 reads FQNEAQ (reference sequence). Trimming removed 1 base from V and 1 base from J, with 14 bases in between.

Of note for this clonotype: Just one base apart from a much larger clone, this may be a read error. This chain joins TRBV5-1 and TRBJ1-5, with a weak D call TRBD1 (5 bases). CDR3 size: 14 residues. Germline lookup yields CDR1 SGHRS and CDR2 YFSETQ. CDR3 DNA: TGCGCCAACAGCCTTGGGGTGGGGGATCAGCCCCAGCATTTT. This codes for CANSLGVGDQPQHF.

The genes are TRBV19 and TRBJ1-5; D gene unclear. Germline CDR1 and CDR2: LNHDA and SQIVND (reference sequence). There are 15 residues in the CDR3. V shed 8 bases and J shed 3 bases, with 17 bases lying between them. The CDR3 loop is CASAMDVGNNQPQHF. In nucleotides, the CDR3 is TGTGCCAGTGCCATGGATGTGGGGAACAATCAGCCCCAGCATTTT.

As regards this clonotype: A clone one base away is much larger, so this may be a read error. Given the absence of the conserved phenylalanine or tryptophan at the CDR3 end, a read error is likely. This chain joins TRBV29-1 and TRBJ2-5, with unresolved D. Trimming left V 5 bases short and J 1 base short, with 11 bases between. Germline assignment: CDR1 SQVTM and CDR2 ANQGSEA. CDR3 length equals 13 residues. The CDR3 sequence: CSVRTPLQETQYC. The CDR3 DNA follows: TGCAGCGTTCGAACCCCCCTCCAAGAGACCCAGTACTGC.

CDR3 bases: TGCGCCAGCAGCTTGGGGGGAAGGCCCCTATCCGTGGAAGCTTTCTTT. Its protein product is CASSLGGRPLSVEAFF. The chain employs TRBV5-1 and TRBJ1-1; D is unresolved. Looked up from germline, CDR1 is SGHRS and CDR2 is YFSETQ. The CDR3 loop spans 16 amino acids. V was trimmed by 0 bases and J by 8 bases, leaving 20 bases between them.

In its sample, this clonotype was seen many times. The V gene is TRBV28, the J gene TRBJ2-7, with D perhaps matching TRBD1 or TRBD2 (5 bases each). The CDR3 extends over 12 amino acids. CDR1 MDHEN and CDR2 SYDVKM come from the germline V gene. Trimming cost V 7 bases and J 9 bases, with 16 bases left between them. The CDR3 sequence is CASNRDPSGQYF. The DNA for the CDR3 is TGTGCCAGCAATCGGGACCCCAGCGGGCAGTACTTC.

The chain uses TRBV5-6 and TRBJ2-2; 9 bases align to TRBD1. From germline, CDR1 is SGHDT and CDR2 YYEEEE. V was pared by 0 bases and J by 2 bases, with 2 bases of the junction left unmatched. CDR3 length equals 16 residues. Written as DNA, the CDR3 is TGTGCCAGCAGCTTGGGGGACAGGGAAAACACCGGGGAGCTGTTTTTT. It is translated as CASSLGDRENTGELFF.

The chain combines TRBV5-1 with TRBJ2-2; D is perhaps TRBD1 (6 bases). V gave up 2 bases and J gave up 2 bases, with 10 bases separating them. The CDR3 loop spans 15 amino acids. Germline V lookup: CDR1 SGHRS, CDR2 YFSETQ. The CDR3, as DNA: TGCGCCAGCAGCTTACAGGGCTATAACACCGGGGAGCTGTTTTTT. Amino acids: CASSLQGYNTGELFF. The entire variable domain, with the rest obtained from reference TRBV5-1 and TRBJ2-2, is as follows: KAGVTQTPRYLIKTRGQQVTLSCSPISGHRSVSWYQQTPGQGLQFLFEYFSETQRNKGNFPGRFSGRQFSNSRSEMNVSTLELGDSALYLCASSLQGYNTGELFFGEGSRLTVL.

This clonotype was seen ten or more times. The chain has TRBV6-1 and TRBJ2-7, with TRBD1 matching 9 bases. This CDR3 is built from 15 residues. V lost 2 bases, J lost 1 base, and 3 bases stayed unmatched. Germline V gene lookup returns CDR1 MNHNS and CDR2 SASEGT. The CDR3 region is CASSEYGQGSYEQYF. CDR3 DNA: TGTGCCAGCAGTGAATATGGACAGGGGTCCTACGAGCAGTACTTC.

The rearrangement uses TRBV5-1 and TRBJ2-5; no definite D call. The V gene's germline CDR1 is SGHRS and CDR2 YFSETQ. CDR3 length equals 13 residues. Trimming removed 6 bases from V and 2 bases from J, with 11 bases in between. This chain's CDR3 is CASNLDGQETQYF. CDR3 coding DNA: TGCGCCAGCAACTTAGACGGACAAGAGACCCAGTACTTC. The entire variable domain, with the rest obtained from reference TRBV5-1 and TRBJ2-5, is as follows: KAGVTQTPRYLIKTRGQQVTLSCSPISGHRSVSWYQQTPGQGLQFLFEYFSETQRNKGNFPGRFSGRQFSNSRSEMNVSTLELGDSALYLCASNLDGQETQYFGPGTRLLVL.

This sequence joins TRBV2 and TRBJ2-3; perhaps D is TRBD1 or TRBD2 (5 bases each). Germline values: CDR1 SNHLY, CDR2 FYNNEI. The CDR3 is 16 residues long. V dropped 4 bases and J dropped 0 bases, with 14 bases sitting between them. The CDR3 DNA reads TGTGCCAGCAGTGGGCCTGGGACCGTAAGCACAGATACGCAGTATTTT. Its protein product is CASSGPGTVSTDTQYF.

This clonotype was detected many times. V gene TRBV29-1 combines with J gene TRBJ2-5, with TRBD1 matching over 7 bases. Trimming removed 6 bases from V and 5 bases from J; junction bases left unmatched: 6. CDR3 size: 12 residues. In germline, CDR1 is SQVTM, CDR2 ANQGSEA. CDR3 in DNA: TGCAGCGTCAACAGGGGCTCTGAGACCCAGTACTTC. The encoded protein is CSVNRGSETQYF.

This clonotype was seen ten or more times. This chain uses TRBV6-1 with TRBJ1-5, with D tentatively TRBD1 (5 bases). Trimming pared 7 bases from V and 3 bases from J, leaving 13 bases between. The CDR3 sequence is 14 residues long. Germline V CDR1 and CDR2: MNHNS, SASEGT. The CDR3 loop is CASKVPGINQPQHF. In DNA form, the CDR3 reads TGTGCCAGCAAGGTGCCAGGGATCAATCAGCCCCAGCATTTT.

The sample holds many counts of this clonotype. The V and J genes are TRBV7-9 and TRBJ2-2, with D possibly matching TRBD1 (6 bases). The V and J ends lost 5 bases and 1 base respectively, with 11 bases between them. Germline V gene sequence: CDR1 SEHNR, CDR2 FQNEAQ (reference sequence). CDR3 length equals 15 residues. Here the CDR3 reads CASSPQTGNTGELFF. DNA of the CDR3: TGTGCCAGCAGCCCCCAGACAGGGAACACCGGGGAGCTGTTTTTT. The full variable domain, completed using reference TRBV7-9 and TRBJ2-2, is DTGVSQNPRHKITKRGQNVTFRCDPISEHNRLYWYRQTLGQGPEFLTYFQNEAQLEKSRLLSDRFSAERPKGSFSTLEIQRTEQGDSAMYLCASSPQTGNTGELFFGEGSRLTVL.

The gene calls are TRBV6-5 and TRBJ1-3; unclear D gene. Germline CDR1 and CDR2: MNHEY and SVGAGI. V lost 2 bases and J lost 0, with 8 bases in between. The CDR3 runs 15 residues. CDR3 loop: CASSYGGSSGNTIYF. Here the CDR3 DNA reads TGTGCCAGCAGTTACGGTGGCAGCTCTGGAAACACCATATATTTT.